These 15 T cell receptor beta chains share one sample of origin, sequenced in a study of Ad26.COV2.S vaccination and SARS-CoV-2 variants. Produced via immunoSEQ multiplex PCR; TCRdb's table is partial and in-frame only. Of hundreds of thousands of clones in the sample, 80% to 90% were seen once. The treatment was: 19 received Ad26.COV2.S at low or high dose, single or two shots; about five received placebo; per-sample allocation not given. It was on day 63 after the first vaccine or placebo injection that samples were taken. Sequencing used peripheral blood, obtained in a trial of Ad26.COV2.S vaccine versus placebo. These receptors all stem from a person aged 18-65 years who received the Ad26.COV2.S COVID-19 vaccine or a placebo.

J is TRBJ2-3 and V is TRBV10-3; D unresolved. The V and J ends lost 1 base and 3 bases respectively, with 5 bases between them. CDR1 ENHRY and CDR2 SYGVKD come from the germline V gene. The CDR3 spans 13 residues. The CDR3 DNA is TGTGCCATCAGTGAGTATGAAACAGATACGCAGTATTTT. Encoded protein: CAISEYETDTQYF.

This chain uses TRBV19 with TRBJ1-5; no firm D call. Deletions cut 3 bases from V and 0 bases from J, with 12 bases between. CDR1 and CDR2 (germline): LNHDA, SQIVND (reference sequence). CDR3 size: 16 residues. CDR3 coding DNA: TGTGCCAGTAGTATTGGGAACGGCTATAGCAATCAGCCCCAGCATTTT. Amino acids: CASSIGNGYSNQPQHF.

The rearrangement joins TRBV19 to TRBJ2-5; the match to TRBD2 covers 10 bases. Looked up from germline, CDR1 is LNHDA and CDR2 is SQIVND (reference sequence). The CDR3 covers 17 residues. The ends lost 5 bases at V and 5 bases at J; junction bases unmatched: 14. CDR3 residues: CASSPGTSVPTLETQYF. The CDR3 coding sequence is TGTGCCAGTAGTCCTGGGACTAGCGTCCCGACTTTGGAGACCCAGTACTTC.

This clone was counted a few times. This chain links TRBV19 with TRBJ1-5, with 9 bases aligning to TRBD1. Germline CDR1 LNHDA, CDR2 SQIVND (reference sequence). V shed 3 bases and J 6 bases; nucleotides not matched to a gene: 6. CDR3 length: 15 amino acids. The CDR3 region has the DNA TGTGCCAGTAGTATCAACAGGGGGCAGGGTCAGCCCCAGCATTTT. Translating gives CASSINRGQGQPQHF.

This clone was seen ten or more times. Other nucleotide sequences in the sample specify the same CDR3. The chain employs TRBV5-1 and TRBJ2-1, with 8 bases matching TRBD2. This CDR3 spans 14 amino acids. J lost 4 bases, V lost 4 bases, and 4 bases had no gene match. The V gene's germline CDR1 is SGHRS and CDR2 YFSETQ. The CDR3 region is CASSGTSGYNEQFF. DNA for the CDR3: TGCGCCAGCAGCGGTACTAGCGGATACAATGAGCAGTTCTTC.

Concerning this clone: Other DNA sequences within the sample encode an identical CDR3. The gene calls are TRBV3-1 (or the pseudogene TRBV3-2) and TRBJ2-7, with D unresolved. Trimming took off 0 bases at V and 4 bases at J, with 4 bases between the two ends. This CDR3 is built from 12 residues. From germline, CDR1 is LGHDT and CDR2 YNNKEL (reference sequence). This CDR3 is CASSQDLYEQYF. CDR3 in DNA: TGTGCCAGCAGCCAAGATCTATACGAGCAGTACTTC.

The genes are TRBV29-1 and TRBJ1-4; no clear D. With 5 bases removed from V and 7 bases from J, the gap between germline ends came to 14 bases. This CDR3 is built from 13 residues. From germline, CDR1 is SQVTM and CDR2 ANQGSEA. The CDR3 nucleotides read TGCAGCGTTTCCGTGTCGGCAAGTGAAAAACTGTTTTTT. This gives the protein CSVSVSASEKLFF.

A note on this clone: Relative to the germline gene, one junction end is altered; a read error may explain this. V usage is TRBV25-1 and J usage is TRBJ2-3, with no clear D. CDR3 size: 10 residues. CDR1 and CDR2 (germline): MGHDK, SYGVNS. The CDR3 DNA sequence: TGTGTCAGCTCCCGGGATACGCAGTATTTT. Its translation is CVSSRDTQYF.

The chain uses TRBV5-1 and TRBJ2-1, with 8 positions matching TRBD1. Trimming took 4 bases from V and 15 from J; bases not matched to a gene: 6. The CDR3 covers 11 residues. The germline V gene encodes CDR1 SGHRS and CDR2 YFSETQ. CDR3 DNA sequence: TGCGCCAGCAGCGTCGGGACAGGATGGTTCTTC. It specifies CASSVGTGWFF.

This sequence joins TRBV7-9 and TRBJ1-4, with no clear D. V was cut by 8 bases and J by 4 bases, with 11 bases left in between. The germline gives CDR1 SEHNR, CDR2 FQNEAQ (reference sequence). The length of the CDR3 is 13 residues. The CDR3 DNA sequence: TGTGCCAGCTCCCGGCAGCTTAATGAAAAACTGTTTTTT. Protein product: CASSRQLNEKLFF.

The rearrangement links TRBV12-3 or TRBV12-4 to TRBJ2-7, with D perhaps matching TRBD1 (6 bases). The CDR3 has 12 residues. V dropped 7 bases and J dropped 6 bases, with 13 bases sitting between them. CDR3: CASNQGTLEQYF. CDR3 in DNA: TGTGCCAGCAACCAGGGGACCCTCGAGCAGTACTTC.

The chain joins TRBV21-1 to TRBJ2-2; the table's D call, TRBD2, was not checked against the DNA. TRBV21-1 is noted as a pseudogene. The CDR3 has 16 residues. The CDR3 sequence is CASTKLAGGYTGELFF. The CDR3 DNA follows: TGTGCCAGCACTAAACTAGCGGGAGGGTACACCGGGGAGCTGTTTTTT.

The rearrangement joins TRBV30 to TRBJ1-2, with TRBD1 matching over 7 bases. V lost 2 bases, J lost 8 bases, and 2 bases stayed unmatched. Germline loops: CDR1 GTSNPN, CDR2 SVGIG (reference sequence). The CDR3 spans 11 residues. The CDR3, as DNA: TGTGCCTGGAGTCCAGGGGGAGGCTACACCTTC. It is translated as CAWSPGGGYTF. The variable domain in full, with the rest retrieved from reference TRBV30 and TRBJ1-2, is SQTIHQWPATLVQPVGSPLSLECTVEGTSNPNLYWYRQAAGRGLQLLFYSVGIGQISSEVPQNLSASRPQDRQFILSSKKLLLSDSGFYLCAWSPGGGYTFGSGTRLTVV.

This chain connects TRBV4-1 to TRBJ1-6, with TRBD1 identical over 7 bases. Germline V lookup: CDR1 MGHRA, CDR2 YSYEKL. This CDR3 has 17 residues. J was trimmed by 7 bases and V by 0 bases; bases with no gene match: 9. This chain's CDR3 is CASSQDRTGQLNSPLHF. In DNA form, the CDR3 reads TGCGCCAGCAGCCAAGATAGAACGGGACAGCTAAATTCACCCCTCCACTTT.

This chain connects TRBV5-1 to TRBJ1-4; a possible D gene is TRBD1 (6 bases). CDR1 is SGHRS, CDR2 YFSETQ, per germline. CDR3 length: 14 residues. V lost 3 bases, J lost 1 base, and 7 bases lay in between. CDR3 sequence: CASSSDRTNEKLFF. The CDR3, as DNA: TGCGCCAGCAGCTCGGACAGAACTAATGAAAAACTGTTTTTT.